This TCR beta chain was captured by sequencing in a study of CD8 T cells in Susac syndrome. Reverse transcription used roughly 0.5 to 1 ug RNA and random hexamers. Amplification of TCR beta CDR3 spanned 54 Vbeta and 13 Jbeta via immunoSEQ multiplex PCR. Each CDR3 protein is one row after TCRdb ran MiXCR on the immunoSEQ multiplex PCR reads. The profile covers approximately 110,000 distinct CDR3 sequences, with over 85% appearing a single time and approximately 0.31% taken by the ten largest. Both CD4+ and CD8+ T cells were negatively isolated, and TEMRA cells underwent FACS enrichment. To note about this clonotype: The junction departs from germline at one end; a sequencing error may be responsible.

This CDR3 comprises 15 residues. CDR1 and CDR2 (germline): MGHRA, YSYEKL. The specimen was CD8+ T cells from PBMCs. The TCR comes from a human donor with multiple sclerosis. This chain links TRBV4-1 with TRBJ1-1, with D perhaps matching TRBD1 (6 bases). In DNA, the CDR3 is TGCGCCAGCAGCCAGGCCAGGGGCACGAACACTGAAGTTTTCTTT. Translated, it gives CASSQARGTNTEVFF.